This T cell receptor beta chain was found in a study of cytomegalovirus exposure and HLA in healthy donors. The overall study: In an early release, HLA-typed donors contributed some 88 million unique TCR sequences.

Germline lookup yields CDR1 SGHTA and CDR2 FQGNSA. With 1 base clipped from V and 4 bases from J, the junction kept 3 bases outside the gene matches. This CDR3 is 15 amino acids long. For this clone: Antigen: not known.

Use of 60 Vbeta and 13 Jbeta primers characterized the PCR. The repertoire was sequenced with immunoSEQ multiplex PCR; TCRdb's copy has only in-frame clones and lacks some. Here the sample spans 90,000 to 130,000 clones, over 60% being singletons. Study-wide findings and caveats: In a later analysis, TCR beta V- and J-gene trimming was associated with a missense DCLRE1C variant. Previous analysis showed most TCR beta V segments were productive about 90% or about 30% of the time. Fewer N-insertions (relative to the approximately 700-donor mean) were reportedly seen in an Asian-associated ancestry cluster in a later analysis.

This sequence originates from an older woman in good health and CMV-seropositive. Sequences were obtained from PBMCs. The rearrangement uses TRBV7-2 and TRBJ2-2; 7 bases align to TRBD1. The DNA of the CDR3 is TGTGCCAGCAGCTTAGTTGACAGGGTCACCGGGGAGCTGTTTTTT. As protein: CASSLVDRVTGELFF.